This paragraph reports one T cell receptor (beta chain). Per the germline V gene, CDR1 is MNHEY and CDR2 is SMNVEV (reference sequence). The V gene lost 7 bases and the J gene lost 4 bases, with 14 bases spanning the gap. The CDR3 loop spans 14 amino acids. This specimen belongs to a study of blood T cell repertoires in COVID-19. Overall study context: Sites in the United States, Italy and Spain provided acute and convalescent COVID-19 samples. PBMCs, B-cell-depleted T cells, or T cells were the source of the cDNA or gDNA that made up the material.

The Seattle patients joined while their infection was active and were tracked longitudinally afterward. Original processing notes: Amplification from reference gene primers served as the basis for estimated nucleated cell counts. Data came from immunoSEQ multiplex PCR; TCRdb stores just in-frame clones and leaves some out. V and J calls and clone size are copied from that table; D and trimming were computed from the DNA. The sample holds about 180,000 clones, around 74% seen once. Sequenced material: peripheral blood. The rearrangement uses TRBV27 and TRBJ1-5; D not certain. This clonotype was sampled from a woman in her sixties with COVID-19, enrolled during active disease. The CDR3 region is CASTAGFGNQPQHF. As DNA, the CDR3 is TGTGCCAGCACAGCGGGATTCGGGAATCAGCCCCAGCATTTT.